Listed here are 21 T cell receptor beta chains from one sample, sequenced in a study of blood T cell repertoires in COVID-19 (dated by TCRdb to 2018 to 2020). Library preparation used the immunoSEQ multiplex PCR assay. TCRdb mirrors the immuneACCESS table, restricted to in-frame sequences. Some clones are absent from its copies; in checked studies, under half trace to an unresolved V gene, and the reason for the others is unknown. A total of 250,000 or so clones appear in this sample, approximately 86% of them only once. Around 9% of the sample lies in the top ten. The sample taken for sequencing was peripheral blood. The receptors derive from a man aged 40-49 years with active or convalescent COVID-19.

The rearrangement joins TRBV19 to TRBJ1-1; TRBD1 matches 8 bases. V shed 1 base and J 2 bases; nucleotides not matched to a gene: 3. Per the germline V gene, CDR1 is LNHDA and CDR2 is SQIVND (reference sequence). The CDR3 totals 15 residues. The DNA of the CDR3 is TGTGCCAGTAGTATAGGGACAGGGCTTAACACTGAAGCTTTCTTT. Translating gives CASSIGTGLNTEAFF. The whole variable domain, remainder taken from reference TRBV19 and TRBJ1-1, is DGGITQSPKYLFRKEGQNVTLSCEQNLNHDAMYWYRQDPGQGLRLIYYSQIVNDFQKGDIAEGYSVSREKKESFPLTVTSAQKNPTAFYLCASSIGTGLNTEAFFGQGTRLTVV.

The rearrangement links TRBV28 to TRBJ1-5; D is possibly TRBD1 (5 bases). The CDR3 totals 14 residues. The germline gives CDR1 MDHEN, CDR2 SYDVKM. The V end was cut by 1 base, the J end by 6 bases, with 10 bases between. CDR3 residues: CASSLSGQGQPQHF. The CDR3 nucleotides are TGTGCCAGCAGTTTATCAGGGCAGGGTCAGCCCCAGCATTTT.

The CDR3 protein is CASSLGTGTGRTEAFF. The CDR3 bases are TGTGCCAGCAGCTTGGGGACAGGGACTGGTCGTACTGAAGCTTTCTTT. This chain connects TRBV7-9 to TRBJ1-1; 9 nucleotides line up with TRBD1. Germline CDR1 and CDR2: SEHNR and FQNEAQ (reference sequence). The V gene end was trimmed by 3 bases and the J gene end by 5 bases; junction bases not matched to a gene: 10. The CDR3 has 16 residues.

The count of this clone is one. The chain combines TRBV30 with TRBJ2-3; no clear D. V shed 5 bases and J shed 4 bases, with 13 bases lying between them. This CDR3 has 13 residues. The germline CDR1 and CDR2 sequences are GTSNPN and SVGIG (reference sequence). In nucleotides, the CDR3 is TGTGCCTGGGATCGCTATTCCCCAGATACGCAGTATTTT. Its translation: CAWDRYSPDTQYF. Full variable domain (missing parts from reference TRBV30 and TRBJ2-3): SQTIHQWPATLVQPVGSPLSLECTVEGTSNPNLYWYRQAAGRGLQLLFYSVGIGQISSEVPQNLSASRPQDRQFILSSKKLLLSDSGFYLCAWDRYSPDTQYFGPGTRLTVL.

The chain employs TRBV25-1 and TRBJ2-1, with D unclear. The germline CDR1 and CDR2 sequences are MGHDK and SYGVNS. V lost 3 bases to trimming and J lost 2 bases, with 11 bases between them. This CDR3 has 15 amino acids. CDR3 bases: TGTGCCAGCAGTGACCAAGTTGAGACCTACAATGAGCAGTTCTTC. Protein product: CASSDQVETYNEQFF.

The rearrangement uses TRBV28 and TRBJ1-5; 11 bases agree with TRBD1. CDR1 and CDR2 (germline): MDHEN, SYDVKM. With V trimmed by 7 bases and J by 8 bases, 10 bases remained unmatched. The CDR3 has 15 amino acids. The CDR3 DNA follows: TGTGCCAGCACCCGGACAGGGGGCTCCGTGAAGCCCCAGCATTTT. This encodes CASTRTGGSVKPQHF.

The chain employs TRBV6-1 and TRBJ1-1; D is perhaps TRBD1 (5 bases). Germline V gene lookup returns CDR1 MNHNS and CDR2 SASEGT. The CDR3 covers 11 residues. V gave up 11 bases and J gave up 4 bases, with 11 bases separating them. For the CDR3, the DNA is TGTGCCGTTGGGGGGGGCACTGAAGCTTTCTTT. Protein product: CAVGGGTEAFF.

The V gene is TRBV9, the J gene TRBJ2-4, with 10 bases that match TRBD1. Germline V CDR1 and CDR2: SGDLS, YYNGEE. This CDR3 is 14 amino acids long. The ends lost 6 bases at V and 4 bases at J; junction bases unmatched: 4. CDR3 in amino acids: CASTPGQGKNIQYF. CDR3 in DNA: TGTGCCAGCACCCCGGGACAGGGGAAAAACATTCAGTACTTC.

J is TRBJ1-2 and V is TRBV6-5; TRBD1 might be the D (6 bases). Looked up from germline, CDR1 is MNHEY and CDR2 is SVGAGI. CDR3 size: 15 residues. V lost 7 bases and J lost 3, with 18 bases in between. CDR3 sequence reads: CASTNDRQVYYGYTF. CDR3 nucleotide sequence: TGTGCCAGCACCAACGACCGACAGGTCTACTATGGCTACACCTTC.

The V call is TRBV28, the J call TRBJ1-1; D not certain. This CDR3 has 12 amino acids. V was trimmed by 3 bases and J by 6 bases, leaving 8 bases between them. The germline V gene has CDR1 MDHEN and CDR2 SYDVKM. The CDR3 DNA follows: TGTGCCAGCAGTTTCGGTAACTCTGAAGCTTTCTTT. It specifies CASSFGNSEAFF.

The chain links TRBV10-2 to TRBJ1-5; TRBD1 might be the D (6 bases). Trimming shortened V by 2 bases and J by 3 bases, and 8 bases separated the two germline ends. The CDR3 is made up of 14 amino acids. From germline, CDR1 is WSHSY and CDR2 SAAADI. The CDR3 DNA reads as TGCGCCAGCAGTGAGAGGGGGTACAATCAGCCCCAGCATTTT. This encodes CASSERGYNQPQHF.

The CDR3 loop is CASSDHQLGATQYF. The CDR3, as DNA: TGTGCCAGCAGCGATCACCAATTAGGGGCCACGCAGTATTTT. This sequence joins TRBV9 and TRBJ2-3; maybe TRBD1 (5 bases). The CDR3 is made up of 14 amino acids. CDR1 and CDR2 from the germline V gene are SGDLS and YYNGEE. Trimming stripped 3 bases from V and 9 bases from J, with 17 bases between.

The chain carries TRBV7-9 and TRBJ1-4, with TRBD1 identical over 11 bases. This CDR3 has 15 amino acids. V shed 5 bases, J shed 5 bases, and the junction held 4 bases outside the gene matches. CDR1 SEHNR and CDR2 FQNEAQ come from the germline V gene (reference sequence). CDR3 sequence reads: CASSPGQGANEKLFF. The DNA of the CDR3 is TGTGCCAGCAGCCCTGGACAGGGGGCGAATGAAAAACTGTTTTTT. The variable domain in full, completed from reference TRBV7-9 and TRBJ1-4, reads DTGVSQNPRHKITKRGQNVTFRCDPISEHNRLYWYRQTLGQGPEFLTYFQNEAQLEKSRLLSDRFSAERPKGSFSTLEIQRTEQGDSAMYLCASSPGQGANEKLFFGSGTQLSVL.

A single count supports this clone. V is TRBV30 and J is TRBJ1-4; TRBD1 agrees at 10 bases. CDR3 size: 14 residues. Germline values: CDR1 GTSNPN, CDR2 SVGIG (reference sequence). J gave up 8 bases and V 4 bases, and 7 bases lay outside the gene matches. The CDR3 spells CAWTPGQGGEKLFF. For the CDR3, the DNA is TGTGCCTGGACCCCTGGACAGGGGGGCGAAAAACTGTTTTTT.

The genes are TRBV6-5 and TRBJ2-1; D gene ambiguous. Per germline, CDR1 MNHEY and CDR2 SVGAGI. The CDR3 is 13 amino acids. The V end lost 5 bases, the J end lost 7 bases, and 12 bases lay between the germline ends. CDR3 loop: CASSSIDGNEQFF. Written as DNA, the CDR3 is TGTGCCAGCAGTAGTATAGACGGGAATGAGCAGTTCTTC.

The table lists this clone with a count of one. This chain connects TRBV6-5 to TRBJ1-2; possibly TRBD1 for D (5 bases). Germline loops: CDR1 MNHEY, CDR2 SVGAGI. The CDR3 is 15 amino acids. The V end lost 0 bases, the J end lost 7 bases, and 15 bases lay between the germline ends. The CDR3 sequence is CASSYSSGLSTGYTF. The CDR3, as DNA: TGTGCCAGCAGTTACTCATCGGGACTTTCAACTGGCTACACCTTC.

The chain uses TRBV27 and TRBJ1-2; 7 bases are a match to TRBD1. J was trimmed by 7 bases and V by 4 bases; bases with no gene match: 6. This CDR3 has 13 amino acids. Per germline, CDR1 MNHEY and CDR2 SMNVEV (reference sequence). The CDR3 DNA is TGTGCCAGCAGTTCATCCGGGACAGTTGGCTACACCTTC. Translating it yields CASSSSGTVGYTF.

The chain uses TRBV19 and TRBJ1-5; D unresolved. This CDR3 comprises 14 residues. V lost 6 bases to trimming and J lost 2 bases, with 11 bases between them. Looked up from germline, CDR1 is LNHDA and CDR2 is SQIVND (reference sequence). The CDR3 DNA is TGTGCCAGTAGCCTTTCGTCGGGCAATCAGCCCCAGCATTTT. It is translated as CASSLSSGNQPQHF.

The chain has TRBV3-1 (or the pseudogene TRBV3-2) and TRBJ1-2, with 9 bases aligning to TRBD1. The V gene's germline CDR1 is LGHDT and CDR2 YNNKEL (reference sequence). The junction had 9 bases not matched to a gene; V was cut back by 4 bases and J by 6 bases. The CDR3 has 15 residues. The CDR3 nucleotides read TGTGCCAGCAGCCCTACCGGGGACAGGGCTGATGGCTACACCTTC. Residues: CASSPTGDRADGYTF.

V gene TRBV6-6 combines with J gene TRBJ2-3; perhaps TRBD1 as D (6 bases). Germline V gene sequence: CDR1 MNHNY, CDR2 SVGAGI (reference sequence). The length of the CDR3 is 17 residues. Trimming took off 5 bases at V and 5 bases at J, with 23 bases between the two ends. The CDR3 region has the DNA TGTGCCAGCAGTCAAAGGGTCAGCCAGGGGCGGGTAGATACGCAGTATTTT. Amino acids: CASSQRVSQGRVDTQYF.

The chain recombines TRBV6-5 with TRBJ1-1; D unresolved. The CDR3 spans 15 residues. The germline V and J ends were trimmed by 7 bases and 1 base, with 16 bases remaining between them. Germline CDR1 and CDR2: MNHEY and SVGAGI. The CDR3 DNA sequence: TGTGCCAGCACCCAGGATCGAGGGCCGAACACTGAAGCTTTCTTT. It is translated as CASTQDRGPNTEAFF.